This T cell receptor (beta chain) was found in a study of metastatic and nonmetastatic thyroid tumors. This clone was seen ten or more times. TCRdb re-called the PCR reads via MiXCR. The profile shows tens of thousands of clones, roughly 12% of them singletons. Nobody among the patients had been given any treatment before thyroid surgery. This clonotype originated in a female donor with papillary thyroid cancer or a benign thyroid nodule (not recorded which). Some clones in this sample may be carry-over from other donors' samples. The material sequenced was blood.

The CDR3 reads CSVALTGLNTEAFF. The CDR3, as DNA: TGCAGCGTTGCCCTGACAGGGCTGAACACTGAAGCTTTCTTT. J is TRBJ1-1 and V is TRBV29-1; 7 bases are shared with TRBD1. Germline-derived CDR1 and CDR2 are SQVTM and ANQGSEA. This CDR3 is 14 amino acids long. J gave up 0 bases and V 4 bases, and 5 bases lay outside the gene matches.